A single sample gave rise to the 20 T cell receptor beta chains below, sequenced in a study of blood T cell repertoires in COVID-19. The repertoire was sequenced with immunoSEQ multiplex PCR; TCRdb's copy has only in-frame clones and lacks some. The sample lists 70,000 or so clones; more than 70% were seen once. The specimen was peripheral blood. The receptors here all came from a human donor in a cohort sampled during active COVID-19.

This clone has more than one count but fewer than ten. The chain carries TRBV5-6 and TRBJ2-5, with D possibly being TRBD2 (6 bases). This CDR3 is 16 amino acids long. Trimming left V 3 bases short and J 0 bases short, with 15 bases between. Germline values: CDR1 SGHDT, CDR2 YYEEEE. The CDR3 region is CASSYGLWGYQETQYF. The CDR3 nucleotides are TGTGCCAGCAGCTACGGACTATGGGGGTACCAAGAGACCCAGTACTTC.

The chain links TRBV7-2 to TRBJ2-5; 12 bases map to TRBD1. The germline CDR1 and CDR2 sequences are SGHTA and FQGNSA. The CDR3 is 17 amino acids. Trimming cost V 0 bases and J 4 bases; bases outside gene matches: 6. The chain's CDR3 is CASSLAPWDRGRETQYF. In DNA form, the CDR3 reads TGTGCCAGCAGCTTAGCTCCCTGGGACAGGGGGCGAGAGACCCAGTACTTC.

This clone occurred a few times. The rearrangement uses TRBV5-4 and TRBJ1-3; unclear D gene. Germline CDR1 reads SGHNT; CDR2 reads YYREEE (reference sequence). The CDR3 is 11 residues long. Trimming removed 3 bases from V and 6 bases from J, with 4 bases in between. The CDR3 DNA sequence: TGTGCCAGCAGCTCACTAAACACCATATATTTT. It yields the protein CASSSLNTIYF.

J is TRBJ2-7 and V is TRBV27, with D possibly matching TRBD2 (6 bases). This CDR3 has 12 amino acids. CDR1 is MNHEY, CDR2 SMNVEV, per germline (reference sequence). The ends were cut back, 6 bases at V and 5 bases at J, with 11 bases in the middle. The CDR3 spells CASRAGSHEQYF. The CDR3 nucleotides read TGTGCCAGCAGGGCCGGGAGCCACGAGCAGTACTTC.

The CDR3 reads CASSTGLKNTGELFF. For the CDR3, the DNA is TGTGCCAGTAGTACGGGACTAAAGAACACCGGGGAGCTGTTTTTT. The V and J genes are TRBV19 and TRBJ2-2; 7 nucleotides align to TRBD2. The J segment lost 1 base and the V segment lost 4 bases, leaving 3 bases of the junction unmatched. The CDR3 is made up of 15 amino acids. Germline lookup yields CDR1 LNHDA and CDR2 SQIVND (reference sequence).

The V call is TRBV14, the J call TRBJ1-2, with D perhaps matching TRBD1 (6 bases). Germline lookup yields CDR1 SGHDN and CDR2 FVKESK. Trimming removed 1 base at V and 2 bases at J, with 14 bases between. The CDR3 length is 16 residues. CDR3 DNA: TGTGCCAGCAGCCAAGGCTCCGGCAGGGGAAACTATGGCTACACCTTC. This encodes CASSQGSGRGNYGYTF.

Only a few counts were recorded for this clone. The chain has TRBV7-8 and TRBJ1-1, with unresolved D. The CDR3 sequence is 13 residues long. The germline V and J ends were trimmed by 4 bases and 3 bases, with 9 bases remaining between them. The V gene's germline CDR1 is SGHVS and CDR2 FQNEAQ. CDR3 protein: CASSSYMDTEAFF. CDR3 nucleotides: TGTGCCAGCAGCTCATACATGGACACTGAAGCTTTCTTT.

The chain joins TRBV30 to TRBJ1-2, with 8 nucleotides matching TRBD1. The CDR3 length is 15 residues. The V segment lost 0 bases and the J segment 3 bases; nucleotides outside the gene matches: 6. Germline V gene data show CDR1 as GTSNPN and CDR2 as SVGIG (reference sequence). CDR3 sequence (DNA): TGTGCCTGGAGTGTTGGGTTGGGACAGGACTATGGCTACACCTTC. It translates to CAWSVGLGQDYGYTF.

J is TRBJ2-7 and V is TRBV10-3; 10 bases line up with TRBD2. The CDR3 length is 14 residues. Germline CDR1 ENHRY, CDR2 SYGVKD. V shed 4 bases and J 2 bases; nucleotides not matched to a gene: 2. The CDR3: CAISALAGAYEQYF. CDR3 coding DNA: TGTGCCATCAGTGCTCTAGCGGGGGCCTACGAGCAGTACTTC.

The chain is built from TRBV5-5 and TRBJ1-1; 7 bases line up with TRBD1. V was pared by 4 bases and J by 5 bases, with 8 bases of the junction left unmatched. The CDR3 loop spans 14 amino acids. CDR1 and CDR2 (germline): SGHKS, YYEKEE (reference sequence). CDR3 amino acids: CASSPRGGDTEAFF. Written as DNA, the CDR3 is TGTGCCAGCAGCCCGCGAGGGGGCGATACTGAAGCTTTCTTT.

The rearrangement uses TRBV6-5 and TRBJ1-4; 7 bases fit TRBD1. In germline, CDR1 is MNHEY, CDR2 SVGAGI. The ends lost 8 bases at V and 8 bases at J; junction bases unmatched: 8. This CDR3 has 13 residues. The CDR3 loop reads CASYVTGAEKLFF. The CDR3 DNA reads TGTGCCAGCTATGTAACAGGGGCGGAAAAACTGTTTTTT.

The chain is built from TRBV11-3 and TRBJ2-3; TRBD2 might be the D (6 bases). This CDR3 is 14 amino acids long. Deletions cut 3 bases from V and 0 bases from J, with 7 bases between. The germline V gene has CDR1 SGHNT and CDR2 YENEEA. This chain's CDR3 is CASSLGGSTDTQYF. The CDR3 nucleotides read TGTGCCAGCAGCTTGGGAGGTAGCACAGATACGCAGTATTTT.

This chain connects TRBV28 to TRBJ1-2; D perhaps matches TRBD1 (5 bases). V lost 10 bases, J lost 4 bases, and 16 bases lay in between. This CDR3 region has 13 residues. Per the germline V gene, CDR1 is MDHEN and CDR2 is SYDVKM. The CDR3 DNA sequence: TGTGCCACCGCAGGGCTTCGCCTCTATGGCTACACCTTC. The encoded protein is CATAGLRLYGYTF.

V gene TRBV3-1 (or the pseudogene TRBV3-2) combines with J gene TRBJ2-3; perhaps TRBD2 as D (5 bases). Germline-derived CDR1 and CDR2 are LGHDT and YNNKEL (reference sequence). The CDR3 runs to 17 residues. The germline V and J ends were trimmed by 4 bases and 0 bases, with 17 bases remaining between them. CDR3 residues: CASSPYGVTFSTDTQYF. For the CDR3, the DNA is TGTGCCAGCAGCCCTTACGGGGTTACATTTAGCACAGATACGCAGTATTTT.

This clone was seen more than once but under ten times. The J gene is TRBJ1-5, the V gene TRBV7-2; D not certain. CDR1 is SGHTA, CDR2 FQGNSA, per germline. The CDR3 runs 13 residues. The V gene lost 5 bases and the J gene lost 5 bases, with 10 bases spanning the gap. CDR3 coding DNA: TGTGCCAGCAGCCAGGCGGAGGATCAGCCCCAGCATTTT. Encoded protein: CASSQAEDQPQHF.

This sequence joins TRBV5-1 and TRBJ1-5; D is perhaps TRBD1 (5 bases). The CDR3 totals 16 residues. Trimming cost V 5 bases and J 0 bases, with 15 bases left between them. Germline CDR1 and CDR2: SGHRS and YFSETQ. CDR3 DNA: TGCGCCAGCAGACCCGGGCCAGGGCCTAGCAATCAGCCCCAGCATTTT. Its translation: CASRPGPGPSNQPQHF.

The V and J genes are TRBV30 and TRBJ1-3, with 7 bases matching TRBD1. Germline values: CDR1 GTSNPN, CDR2 SVGIG (reference sequence). The CDR3 contains 14 residues. V shed 4 bases and J 0 bases; nucleotides not matched to a gene: 3. The CDR3 DNA reads as TGTGCCTGGAACAGGGGCGGCTCTGGAAACACCATATATTTT. As protein: CAWNRGGSGNTIYF.

The CDR3, as DNA: TGTGCCAGCAGCGTAGGATTGGGGCAGGGGGCTAACTATGGCTACACCTTC. This codes for CASSVGLGQGANYGYTF. The J gene is TRBJ1-2, the V gene TRBV9, with TRBD1 matching 7 bases. J lost 0 bases, V lost 0 bases, and 8 bases had no gene match. The CDR3 contains 17 residues. CDR1 is SGDLS and CDR2 is YYNGEE in the germline V gene.

This clone was seen a single time. The chain combines TRBV19 with TRBJ2-7; 10 bases match TRBD1. There are 15 residues in the CDR3. Trimming took 6 bases from V and 2 from J; bases not matched to a gene: 7. Germline V gives CDR1 LNHDA, CDR2 SQIVND (reference sequence). CDR3 sequence: CASRDRDRGTYEQYF. The CDR3 region has the DNA TGTGCCAGTAGGGACAGGGACAGGGGCACCTACGAGCAGTACTTC.

In its sample, this clone was seen once. V is TRBV10-3 and J is TRBJ2-7; 8 nucleotides match TRBD1. This CDR3 has 15 residues. Looked up from germline, CDR1 is ENHRY and CDR2 is SYGVKD. J was trimmed by 4 bases and V by 4 bases; bases with no gene match: 9. CDR3 in DNA: TGTGCCATCAGTGGACAACAGGGGGTCGGGTACGAGCAGTACTTC. Its protein is CAISGQQGVGYEQYF.